The present T cell receptor beta chain was sequenced within a study of vaccination effects on CD4 cells after COVID-19. This CDR3 is 14 amino acids long. Trimming removed 6 bases from V and 10 bases from J; junction bases left unmatched: 6. Germline V lookup: CDR1 SNHLY, CDR2 FYNNEI. This clone was observed a handful of times. The antigen remains unidentified. Antigen-specific CD4+ T cells were expanded with viral peptide pools in the ViraFEST assay before sequencing. It was after around 10 days of culture that CD4+ T cells were isolated. Nucleocapsid antibodies were negative in the vaccine recipients, who had never had SARS-CoV-2 infection. Sequenced by immunoSEQ multiplex PCR; TCRdb stores in-frame clones only, minus some. This sample has about 73,000 clones, with around 78% found just once.

This chain connects TRBV2 to TRBJ1-6; 10 bases match TRBD1. This sample comprised CD4+ T cells from PBMCs cultured with SARS-CoV-2 spike peptides, obtained before COVID-19 vaccination. The clonotype comes from a human donor who received a COVID-19 vaccine. The CDR3 DNA follows: TGTGCCAGCAGCTCCGGGACAGGGGTATCACCCCTCCACTTT. This codes for CASSSGTGVSPLHF. Filled out from reference TRBV2 and TRBJ1-6, the complete variable domain reads EPEVTQTPSHQVTQMGQEVILRCVPISNHLYFYWYRQILGQKVEFLVSFYNNEISEKSEIFDDQFSVERPDGSNFTLKIRSTKLEDSAMYFCASSSGTGVSPLHFGNGTRLTVT.